This TCR beta chain originates from a study of blood T cell repertoires in COVID-19. The wider study: There were acute and convalescent COVID-19 samples, and they came from the United States, Italy and Spain.

Deletions cut 7 bases from V and 5 bases from J, with 12 bases between. This CDR3 comprises 13 residues. Germline assignment: CDR1 PRHDT and CDR2 FYEKMQ (reference sequence). Repertoires were generated with immunoSEQ multiplex PCR, while TCRdb's copy carries only in-frame clones and drops some. The sample has about 350,000 clones, around 90% seen once. This receptor was taken from a woman in her late teens or twenties who had recovered from COVID-19. The chain links TRBV13 to TRBJ2-1; D perhaps matches TRBD2 (5 bases). Sequencing was done on a sample of peripheral blood. The CDR3 DNA reads as TGTGCCAGCAACCGAGGACTGAACAATGAGCAGTTCTTC. Amino acids: CASNRGLNNEQFF.